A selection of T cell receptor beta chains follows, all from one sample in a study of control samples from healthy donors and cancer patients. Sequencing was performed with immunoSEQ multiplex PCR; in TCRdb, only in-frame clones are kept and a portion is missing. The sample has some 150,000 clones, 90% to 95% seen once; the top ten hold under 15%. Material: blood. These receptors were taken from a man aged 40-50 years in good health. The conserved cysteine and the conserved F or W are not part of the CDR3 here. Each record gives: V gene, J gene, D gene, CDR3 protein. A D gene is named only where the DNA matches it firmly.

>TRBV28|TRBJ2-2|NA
ASSPFSGLNTGELF
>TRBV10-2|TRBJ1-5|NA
ASSEGGSNQPQH
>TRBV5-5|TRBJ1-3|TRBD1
ASSLDRGNGNTIY
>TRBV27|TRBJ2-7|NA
ASSSTGGPSYEQY
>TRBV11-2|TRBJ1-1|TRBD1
ASSLIPRGGTEAF
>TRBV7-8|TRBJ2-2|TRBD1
ASSPTTGDHPGELF
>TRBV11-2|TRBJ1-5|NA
ASSRSQGVRQPQH
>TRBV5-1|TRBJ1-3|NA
ASSGTGNTIY
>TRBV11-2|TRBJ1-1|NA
ASSLPFKEAF
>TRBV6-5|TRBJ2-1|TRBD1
ASSYSSGTGGNEQF
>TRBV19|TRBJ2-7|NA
ASSMGLAEQY
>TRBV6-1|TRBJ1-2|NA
ASSEVLGTYYGYT
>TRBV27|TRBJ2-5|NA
ASSLLSGETQY
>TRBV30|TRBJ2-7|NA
AWNKSPLREQY
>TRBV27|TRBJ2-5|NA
ASSRGKGSETQY
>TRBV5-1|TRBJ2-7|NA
ASSRGDSYEQY
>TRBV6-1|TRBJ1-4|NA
ASSLNSATNEKLF
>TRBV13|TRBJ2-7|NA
ASSLEGHEQY
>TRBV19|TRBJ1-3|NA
ASSPGRTGNTIY
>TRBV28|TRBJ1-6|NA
ASTLGSSYNSPLH
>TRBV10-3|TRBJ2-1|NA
AISESRSYEQF
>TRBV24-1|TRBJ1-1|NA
ATSDSVGGNTEAF
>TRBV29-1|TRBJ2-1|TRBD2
SVDNLAGENNEQF
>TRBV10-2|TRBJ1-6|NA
ASSHVSPTYNSPLH
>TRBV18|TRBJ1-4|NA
ASSPDRNEKLF